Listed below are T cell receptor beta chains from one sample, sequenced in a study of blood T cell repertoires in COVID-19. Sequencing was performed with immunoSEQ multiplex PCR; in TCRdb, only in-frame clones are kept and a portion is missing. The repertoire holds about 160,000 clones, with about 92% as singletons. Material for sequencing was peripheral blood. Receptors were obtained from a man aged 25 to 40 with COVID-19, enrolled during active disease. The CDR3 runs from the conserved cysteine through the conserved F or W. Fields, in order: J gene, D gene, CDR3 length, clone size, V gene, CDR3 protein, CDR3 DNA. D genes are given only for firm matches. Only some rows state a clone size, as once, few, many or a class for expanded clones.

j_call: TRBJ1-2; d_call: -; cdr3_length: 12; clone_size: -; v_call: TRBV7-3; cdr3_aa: CASSAQGYGYTF; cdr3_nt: TGTGCCAGCAGCGCACAGGGCTATGGCTACACCTTC
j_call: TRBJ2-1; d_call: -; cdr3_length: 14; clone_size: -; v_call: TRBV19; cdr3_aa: CASSIGRAYNEQFF; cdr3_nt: TGTGCCAGTAGTATAGGGCGGGCCTACAATGAGCAGTTCTTC
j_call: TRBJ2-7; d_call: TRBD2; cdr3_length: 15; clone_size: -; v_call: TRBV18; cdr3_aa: CASSPRDYTAYEQYF; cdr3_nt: TGTGCCAGCTCACCACGGGACTATACAGCCTACGAGCAGTACTTC
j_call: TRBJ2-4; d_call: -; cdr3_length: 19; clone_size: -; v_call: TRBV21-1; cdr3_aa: CASTNGFVSAKRKKNIQYF; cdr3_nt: TGTGCCAGCACCAACGGGTTCGTGTCGGCAAAACGAAAAAAAAACATTCAGTACTTC
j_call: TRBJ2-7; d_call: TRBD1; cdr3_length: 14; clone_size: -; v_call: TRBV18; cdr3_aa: CASSWGQGAFEQYF; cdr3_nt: TGTGCCAGCTCATGGGGCCAGGGGGCGTTCGAGCAGTACTTC
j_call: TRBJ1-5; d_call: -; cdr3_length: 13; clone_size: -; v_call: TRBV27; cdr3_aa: CASSLSRNQPQHF; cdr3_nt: TGTGCCAGCAGCTTGAGCAGGAATCAGCCCCAGCATTTT
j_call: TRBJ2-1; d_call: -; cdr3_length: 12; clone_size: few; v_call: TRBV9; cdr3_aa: CASSVQGSEQFF; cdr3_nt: TGTGCCAGCAGCGTACAGGGTAGTGAGCAGTTCTTC
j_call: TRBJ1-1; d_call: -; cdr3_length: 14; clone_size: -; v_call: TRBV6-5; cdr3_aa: CASRKQELNTEAFF; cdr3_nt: TGTGCCAGCAGAAAACAGGAGTTGAACACTGAAGCTTTCTTT
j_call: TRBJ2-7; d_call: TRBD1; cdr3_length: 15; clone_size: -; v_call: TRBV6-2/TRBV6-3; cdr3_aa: CASSAHSGQGGEQYF; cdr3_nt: TGTGCCAGCAGTGCCCATTCGGGACAGGGCGGCGAGCAGTACTTC
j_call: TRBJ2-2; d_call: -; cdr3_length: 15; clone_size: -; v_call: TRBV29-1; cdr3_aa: CSVRGGLPNTGELFF; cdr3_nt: TGCAGCGTCCGTGGGGGCCTCCCGAACACCGGGGAGCTGTTTTTT
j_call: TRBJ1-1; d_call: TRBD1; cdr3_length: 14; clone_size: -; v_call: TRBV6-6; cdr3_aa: CASSGQGALTEAFF; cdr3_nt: TGTGCCAGCAGTGGACAGGGGGCGCTTACTGAAGCTTTCTTT
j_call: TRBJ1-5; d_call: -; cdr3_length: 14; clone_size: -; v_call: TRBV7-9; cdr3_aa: CASSSPGKGQPQHF; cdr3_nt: TGTGCCAGCAGCTCCCCAGGGAAAGGCCAGCCCCAGCATTTT
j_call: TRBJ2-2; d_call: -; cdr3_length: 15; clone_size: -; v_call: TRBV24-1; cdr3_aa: CATSDPGLYTGELFF; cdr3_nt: TGTGCCACCAGTGATCCGGGACTGTACACCGGGGAGCTGTTTTTT
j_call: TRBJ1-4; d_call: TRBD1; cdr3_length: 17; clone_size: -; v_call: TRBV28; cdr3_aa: CASSLVGTVASNEKLFF; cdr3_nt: TGTGCCAGCAGTTTAGTGGGGACAGTCGCATCTAATGAAAAACTGTTTTTT
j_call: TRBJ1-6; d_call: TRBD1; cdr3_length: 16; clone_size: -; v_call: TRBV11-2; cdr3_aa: CASSLEGQVNNSPLHF; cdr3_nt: TGTGCCAGCAGCTTAGAGGGACAGGTTAATAATTCACCCCTCCACTTT
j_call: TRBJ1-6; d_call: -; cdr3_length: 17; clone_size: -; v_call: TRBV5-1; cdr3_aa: CASSLDLGASLNSPLHF; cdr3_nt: TGCGCCAGCAGCTTGGATCTGGGGGCCTCCCTTAATTCACCCCTCCACTTT
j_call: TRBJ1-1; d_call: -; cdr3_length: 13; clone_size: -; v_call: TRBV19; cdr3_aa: CASSTTANTEAFF; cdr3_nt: TGTGCCAGTAGTACGACAGCGAACACTGAAGCTTTCTTT
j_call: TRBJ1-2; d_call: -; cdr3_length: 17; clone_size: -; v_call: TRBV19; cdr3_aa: CASSPTTVPFDLGGYTF; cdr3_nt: TGTGCCAGTAGTCCAACGACAGTACCCTTTGATTTGGGCGGCTACACCTTC
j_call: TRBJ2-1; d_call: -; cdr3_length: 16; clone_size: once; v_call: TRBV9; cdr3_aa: CASSVLGVGSYNEQFF; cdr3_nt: TGTGCCAGCAGCGTATTGGGCGTTGGCTCCTACAATGAGCAGTTCTTC
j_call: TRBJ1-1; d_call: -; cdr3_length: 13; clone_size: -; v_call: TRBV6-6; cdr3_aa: CASIDRSATEAFF; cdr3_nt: TGTGCCAGCATCGACAGGAGTGCTACTGAAGCTTTCTTT
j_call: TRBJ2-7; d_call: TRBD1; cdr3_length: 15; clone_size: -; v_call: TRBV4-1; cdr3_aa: CASSSSGQSPSEQYF; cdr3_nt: TGCGCCAGCAGCTCCTCGGGACAGAGTCCTAGCGAGCAGTACTTC
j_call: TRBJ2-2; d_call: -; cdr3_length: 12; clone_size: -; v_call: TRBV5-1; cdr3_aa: CASESNTGELFF; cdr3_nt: TGCGCCAGCGAGTCGAACACCGGGGAGCTGTTTTTT
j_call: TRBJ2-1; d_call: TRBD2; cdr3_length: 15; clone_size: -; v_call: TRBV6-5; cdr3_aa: CASTTTSGGYNEQFF; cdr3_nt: TGTGCCAGCACAACGACTAGCGGGGGGTACAATGAGCAGTTCTTC
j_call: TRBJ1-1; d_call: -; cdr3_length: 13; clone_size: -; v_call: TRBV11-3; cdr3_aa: CASSLYPGTEAFF; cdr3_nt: TGTGCCAGCAGCTTATACCCGGGAACTGAAGCTTTCTTT
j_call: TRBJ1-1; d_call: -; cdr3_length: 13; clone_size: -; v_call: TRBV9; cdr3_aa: CASSVAMNTEAFF; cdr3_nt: TGTGCCAGCAGCGTAGCCATGAACACTGAAGCTTTCTTT
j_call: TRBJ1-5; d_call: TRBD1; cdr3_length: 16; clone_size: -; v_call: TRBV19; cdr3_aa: CASSIDLSGGSQPQHF; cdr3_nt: TGTGCCAGTAGTATAGATCTATCAGGGGGGAGTCAGCCCCAGCATTTT
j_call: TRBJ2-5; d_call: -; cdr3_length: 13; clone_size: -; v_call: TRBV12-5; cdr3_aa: CASGLGGAETQYF; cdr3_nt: TGTGCTAGTGGTTTGGGGGGCGCAGAGACCCAGTACTTC
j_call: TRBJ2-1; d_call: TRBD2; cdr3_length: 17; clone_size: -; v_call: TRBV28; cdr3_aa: CASSFGLAGLSYNEQFF; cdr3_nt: TGTGCCAGCAGTTTTGGACTAGCGGGTCTATCCTACAATGAGCAGTTCTTC
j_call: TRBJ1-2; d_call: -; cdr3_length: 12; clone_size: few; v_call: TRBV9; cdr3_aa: CASSYGVYGYTF; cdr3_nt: TGTGCCAGCAGCTACGGGGTCTATGGCTACACCTTC
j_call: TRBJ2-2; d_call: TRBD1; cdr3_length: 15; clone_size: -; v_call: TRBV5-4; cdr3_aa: CASSSGTVNTGELFF; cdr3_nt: TGTGCCAGCAGCTCCGGGACAGTGAACACCGGGGAGCTGTTTTTT
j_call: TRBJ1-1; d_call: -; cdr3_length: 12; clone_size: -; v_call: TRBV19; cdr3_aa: CASRGQHTEAFF; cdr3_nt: TGTGCCAGTAGAGGACAGCACACTGAAGCTTTCTTT
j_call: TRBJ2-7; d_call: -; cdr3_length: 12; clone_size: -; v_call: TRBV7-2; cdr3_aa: CASSLSPGRQYF; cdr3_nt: TGTGCCAGCAGCTTAAGCCCTGGGAGGCAGTACTTC
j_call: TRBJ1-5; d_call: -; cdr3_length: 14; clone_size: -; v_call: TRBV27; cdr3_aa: CASSTSPRYQPQHF; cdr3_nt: TGTGCCAGCAGTACATCTCCGCGGTATCAGCCCCAGCATTTT
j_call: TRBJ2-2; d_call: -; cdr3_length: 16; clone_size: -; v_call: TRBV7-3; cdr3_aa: CASSLQGVGNTGELFF; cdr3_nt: TGTGCCAGCAGCCTACAAGGGGTGGGGAACACCGGGGAGCTGTTTTTT
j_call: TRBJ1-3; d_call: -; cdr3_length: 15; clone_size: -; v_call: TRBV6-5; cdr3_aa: CASSPLQGSGNTIYF; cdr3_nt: TGTGCCAGCAGTCCCCTCCAGGGATCAGGAAACACCATATATTTT
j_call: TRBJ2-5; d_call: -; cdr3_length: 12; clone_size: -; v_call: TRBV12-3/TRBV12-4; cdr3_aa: CASSPSVETQYF; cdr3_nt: TGTGCCAGCAGTCCCTCCGTGGAGACCCAGTACTTC
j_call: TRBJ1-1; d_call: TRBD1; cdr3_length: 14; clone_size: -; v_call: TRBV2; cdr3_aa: CASSDLAGGTEAFF; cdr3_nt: TGTGCCAGCAGTGATTTAGCAGGGGGTACTGAAGCTTTCTTT
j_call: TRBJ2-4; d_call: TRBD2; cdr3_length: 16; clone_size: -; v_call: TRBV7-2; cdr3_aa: CASSPLAGGPSSIQYF; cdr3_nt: TGTGCCAGCAGCCCCCTGGCGGGGGGGCCTTCATCCATTCAGTACTTC
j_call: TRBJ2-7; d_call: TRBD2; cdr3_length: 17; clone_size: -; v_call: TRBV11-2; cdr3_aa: CASSLGDIAGGLYEQYF; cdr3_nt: TGTGCCAGCAGCTTGGGGGATATAGCGGGGGGCCTCTACGAGCAGTACTTC
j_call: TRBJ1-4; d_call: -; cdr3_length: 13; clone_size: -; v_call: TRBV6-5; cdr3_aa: CASSLGGEEKLFF; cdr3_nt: TGTGCCAGCAGTCTAGGGGGGGAGGAAAAACTGTTTTTT
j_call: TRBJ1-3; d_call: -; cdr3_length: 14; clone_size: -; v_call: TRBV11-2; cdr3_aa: CASSSGFSGNTIYF; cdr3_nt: TGTGCCAGCAGCTCAGGGTTTTCTGGAAACACCATATATTTT
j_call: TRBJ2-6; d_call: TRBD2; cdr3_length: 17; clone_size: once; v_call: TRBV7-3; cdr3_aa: CASSLSGRASGANVLTF; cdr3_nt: TGTGCCAGCAGCTTAAGCGGGAGGGCCTCTGGGGCCAACGTCCTGACTTTC
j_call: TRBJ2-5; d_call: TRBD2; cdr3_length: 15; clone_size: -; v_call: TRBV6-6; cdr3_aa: CASSYVSAGEETQYF; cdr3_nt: TGTGCCAGCAGTTACGTGTCCGCGGGGGAGGAGACCCAGTACTTC
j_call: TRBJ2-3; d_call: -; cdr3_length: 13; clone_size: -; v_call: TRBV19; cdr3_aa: CASSIRGTDTQYF; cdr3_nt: TGTGCCAGTAGTATCAGGGGAACAGATACGCAGTATTTT
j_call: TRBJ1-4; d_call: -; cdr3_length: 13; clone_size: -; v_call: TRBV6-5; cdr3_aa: CASRRDLNEKLFF; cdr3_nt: TGTGCCAGTCGGCGGGATCTTAATGAAAAACTGTTTTTT
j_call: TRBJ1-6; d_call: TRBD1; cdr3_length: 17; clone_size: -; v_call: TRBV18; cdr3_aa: CASSPNFGTENNSPLHF; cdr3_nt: TGTGCCAGCTCACCCAATTTCGGGACAGAGAATAATTCACCCCTCCACTTT
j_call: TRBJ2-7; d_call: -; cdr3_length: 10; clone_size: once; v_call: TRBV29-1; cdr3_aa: CSALNYEQYF; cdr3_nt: TGCAGCGCGTTAAACTACGAGCAGTACTTC
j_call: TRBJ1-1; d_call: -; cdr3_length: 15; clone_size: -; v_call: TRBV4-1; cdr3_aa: CASSQDWGGPLEAFF; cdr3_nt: TGCGCCAGCAGCCAAGATTGGGGGGGCCCCCTTGAAGCTTTCTTT
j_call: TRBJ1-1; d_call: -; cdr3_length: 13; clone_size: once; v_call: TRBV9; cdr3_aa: CASSVDRNTEAFF; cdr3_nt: TGTGCCAGCAGCGTGGACAGAAACACTGAAGCTTTCTTT
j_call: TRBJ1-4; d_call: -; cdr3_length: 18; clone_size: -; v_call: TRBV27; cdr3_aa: CASSSRGVIAPPEEKLFF; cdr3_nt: TGTGCCAGCAGTTCCCGAGGAGTTATAGCTCCACCTGAGGAAAAACTGTTTTTT
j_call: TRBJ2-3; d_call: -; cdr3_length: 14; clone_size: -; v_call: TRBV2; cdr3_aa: CASSVEGGTDTQYF; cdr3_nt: TGTGCCAGCAGTGTTGAGGGGGGCACAGATACGCAGTATTTT
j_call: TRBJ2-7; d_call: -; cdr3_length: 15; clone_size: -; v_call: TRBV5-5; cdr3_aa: CASSLAGAAPYEQYF; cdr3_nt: TGTGCCAGCAGCTTGGCAGGAGCGGCCCCCTACGAGCAGTACTTC
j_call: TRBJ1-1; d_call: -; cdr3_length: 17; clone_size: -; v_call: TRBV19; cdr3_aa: CASSIDAPQGGGTEAFF; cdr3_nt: TGTGCCAGTAGTATAGATGCCCCCCAGGGTGGCGGCACTGAAGCTTTCTTT
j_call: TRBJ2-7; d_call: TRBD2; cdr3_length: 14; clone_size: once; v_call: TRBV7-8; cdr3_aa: CASSRELAGYEQYF; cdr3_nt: TGTGCCAGCAGCCGAGAACTAGCGGGATACGAGCAGTACTTC